This TCR beta chain stems from a study of graft-versus-host responses after intestinal transplantation. Study background: Anti-thymocyte globulin was used for induction in all recipients, who then took tacrolimus and steroids for 2 to 4 years.

Intraepithelial lymphocytes and lamina propria lymphocytes were released through processing of graft tissue. Clones were read by immunoSEQ multiplex PCR, and TCRdb kept only the in-frame ones, dropping some. Found here are about 9,600 clones, about 88% of them singletons; the top ten hold around 4.9%. The germline gives CDR1 MGHRA, CDR2 YSYEKL. The trim removed 1 base at V and 4 bases at J, leaving 5 bases unmatched. The CDR3 loop spans 16 amino acids. The specimen was ileum tissue, collected roughly 710 days after intestinal transplantation. This clonotype originated in a human patient who received an intestinal transplant, so some T cells may come from the graft donor. The rearrangement joins TRBV4-1 to TRBJ2-5, with 11 bases that match TRBD2. CDR3 loop: CASSQALAGGIETQYF. The CDR3 DNA reads TGCGCCAGCAGCCAAGCCCTAGCGGGAGGAATAGAGACCCAGTACTTC.